The clone carrying this TCR beta chain was seen repeatedly, ten times or more. These data are taken from a study of identical twins. MiXCR, applied by TCRdb to the 5' RACE reads, yields one record per CDR3 protein. The sample includes some 330,000 distinct CDR3 sequences, approximately 10% of them seen just once. The TCR originated in a woman aged 45-65 years in good health. Specimen: naive T cells sorted from blood.

CDR3 sequence: CASSLVSTGELFF. The CDR3 DNA is TGTGCCAGCAGTTTAGTAAGCACCGGGGAGCTGTTTTTT. The chain recombines TRBV12-3 or TRBV12-4 with TRBJ2-2; D not certain. The CDR3 runs 13 residues. Trimming took off 1 base at V and 4 bases at J, with 4 bases between the two ends.